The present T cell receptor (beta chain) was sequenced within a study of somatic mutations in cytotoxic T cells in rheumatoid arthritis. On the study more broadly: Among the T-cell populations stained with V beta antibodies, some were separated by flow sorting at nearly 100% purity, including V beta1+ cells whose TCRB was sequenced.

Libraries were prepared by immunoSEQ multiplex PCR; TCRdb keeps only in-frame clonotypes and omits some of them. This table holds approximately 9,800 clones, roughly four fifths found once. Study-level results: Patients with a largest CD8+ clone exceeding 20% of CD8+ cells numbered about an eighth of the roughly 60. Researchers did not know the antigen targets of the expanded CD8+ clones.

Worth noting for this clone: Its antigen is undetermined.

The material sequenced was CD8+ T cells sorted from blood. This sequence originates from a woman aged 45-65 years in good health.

CDR3 coding DNA: TGTGCCAGCAGTCATCCGCAGGGGAGGAACACTGAAGCTTTCTTT. Protein sequence: CASSHPQGRNTEAFF. The V gene is TRBV6-6, the J gene TRBJ1-1; tentatively, D is TRBD1 (6 bases). The CDR3 has 15 amino acids. The germline V gene has CDR1 MNHNY and CDR2 SVGAGI (reference sequence). Trimming left V 5 bases short and J 1 base short, with 14 bases between.